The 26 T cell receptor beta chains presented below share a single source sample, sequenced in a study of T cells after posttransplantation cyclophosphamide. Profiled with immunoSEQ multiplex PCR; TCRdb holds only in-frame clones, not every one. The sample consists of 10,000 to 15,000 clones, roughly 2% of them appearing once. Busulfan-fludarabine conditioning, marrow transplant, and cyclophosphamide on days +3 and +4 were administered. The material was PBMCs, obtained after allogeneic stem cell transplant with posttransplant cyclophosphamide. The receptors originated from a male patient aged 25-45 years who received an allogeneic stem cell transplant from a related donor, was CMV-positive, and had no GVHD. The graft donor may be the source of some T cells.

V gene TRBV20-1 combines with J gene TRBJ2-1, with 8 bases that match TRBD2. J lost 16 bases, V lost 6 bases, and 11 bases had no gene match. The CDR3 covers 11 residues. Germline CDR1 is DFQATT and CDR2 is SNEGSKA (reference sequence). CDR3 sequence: CSAPTGTRHFF. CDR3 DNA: TGCAGTGCCCCCACCGGGACTAGGCACTTCTTC.

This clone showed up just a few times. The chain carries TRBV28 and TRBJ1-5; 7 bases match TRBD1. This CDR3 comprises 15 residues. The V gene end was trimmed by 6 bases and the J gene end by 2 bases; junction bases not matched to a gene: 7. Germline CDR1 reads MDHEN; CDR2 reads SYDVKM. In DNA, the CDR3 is TGTGCCAGCAGATTGGACAGGAGGGGCAATCAGCCCCAGCATTTT. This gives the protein CASRLDRRGNQPQHF. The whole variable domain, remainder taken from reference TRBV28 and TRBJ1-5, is DVKVTQSSRYLVKRTGEKVFLECVQDMDHENMFWYRQDPGLGLRLIYFSYDVKMKEKGDIPEGYSVSREKKERFSLILESASTNQTSMYLCASRLDRRGNQPQHFGDGTRLSIL.

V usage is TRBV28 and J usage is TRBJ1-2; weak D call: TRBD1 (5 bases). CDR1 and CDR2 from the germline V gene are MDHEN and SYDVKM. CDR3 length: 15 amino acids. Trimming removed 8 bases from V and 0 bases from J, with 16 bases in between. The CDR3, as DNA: TGTGCCAGCGGGAAACTGGGACTAACTAACTATGGCTACACCTTC. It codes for CASGKLGLTNYGYTF.

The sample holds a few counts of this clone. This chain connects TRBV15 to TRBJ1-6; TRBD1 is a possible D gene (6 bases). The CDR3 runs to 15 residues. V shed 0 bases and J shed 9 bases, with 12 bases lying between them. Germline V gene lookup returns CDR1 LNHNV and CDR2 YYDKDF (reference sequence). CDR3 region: CATSREDRQGSPLHF. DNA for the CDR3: TGTGCCACCAGCAGAGAAGACAGGCAGGGTTCACCCCTCCACTTT.

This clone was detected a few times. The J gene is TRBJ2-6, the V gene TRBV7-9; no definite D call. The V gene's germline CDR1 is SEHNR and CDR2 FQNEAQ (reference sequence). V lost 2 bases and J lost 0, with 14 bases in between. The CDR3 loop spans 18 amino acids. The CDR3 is CASSLFLEYVSGANVLTF. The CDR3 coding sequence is TGTGCCAGCAGCTTATTTCTGGAGTATGTCTCTGGGGCCAACGTCCTGACTTTC.

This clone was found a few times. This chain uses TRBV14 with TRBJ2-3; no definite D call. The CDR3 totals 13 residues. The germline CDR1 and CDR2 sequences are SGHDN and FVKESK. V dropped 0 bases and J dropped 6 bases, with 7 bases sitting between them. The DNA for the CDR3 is TGTGCCAGCAGCCAAGAGCTCAGGGATACGCAGTATTTT. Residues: CASSQELRDTQYF.

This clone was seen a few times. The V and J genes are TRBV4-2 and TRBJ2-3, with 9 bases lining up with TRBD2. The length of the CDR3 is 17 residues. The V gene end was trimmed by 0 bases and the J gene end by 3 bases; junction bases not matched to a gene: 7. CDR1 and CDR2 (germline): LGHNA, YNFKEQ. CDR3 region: CASSQEGSGGPTDTQYF. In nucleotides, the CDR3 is TGTGCCAGCAGCCAAGAAGGAAGCGGGGGGCCGACAGATACGCAGTATTTT.

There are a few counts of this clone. CDR3 nucleotides: TGCGCCAGCAGCTTGTCGGGGAACATGAACACTGAAGCTTTCTTT. Amino acids: CASSLSGNMNTEAFF. V and J are TRBV5-1 and TRBJ1-1; D gene unclear. The germline V gene has CDR1 SGHRS and CDR2 YFSETQ. V lost 1 base and J 0 bases, leaving 10 bases between the germline ends. The CDR3 has 15 residues.

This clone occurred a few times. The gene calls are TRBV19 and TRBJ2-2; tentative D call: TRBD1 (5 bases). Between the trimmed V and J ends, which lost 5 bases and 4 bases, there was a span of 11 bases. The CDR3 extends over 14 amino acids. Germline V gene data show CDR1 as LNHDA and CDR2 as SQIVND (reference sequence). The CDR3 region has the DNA TGTGCCAGTAGTTGGGGCCTAGGCACCGGGGAGCTGTTTTTT. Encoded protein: CASSWGLGTGELFF.

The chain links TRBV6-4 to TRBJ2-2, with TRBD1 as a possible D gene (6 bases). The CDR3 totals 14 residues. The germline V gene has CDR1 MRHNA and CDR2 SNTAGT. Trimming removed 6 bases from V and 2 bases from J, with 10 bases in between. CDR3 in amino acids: CASRAGTNTGELFF. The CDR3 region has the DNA TGTGCCAGCAGGGCAGGGACAAACACCGGGGAGCTGTTTTTT.

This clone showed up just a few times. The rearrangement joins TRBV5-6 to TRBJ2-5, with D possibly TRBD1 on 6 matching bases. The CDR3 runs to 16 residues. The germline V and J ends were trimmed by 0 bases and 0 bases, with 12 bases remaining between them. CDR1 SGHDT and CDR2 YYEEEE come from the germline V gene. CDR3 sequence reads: CASSLVAGVDQETQYF. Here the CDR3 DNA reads TGTGCCAGCAGCTTGGTGGCAGGGGTAGACCAAGAGACCCAGTACTTC.

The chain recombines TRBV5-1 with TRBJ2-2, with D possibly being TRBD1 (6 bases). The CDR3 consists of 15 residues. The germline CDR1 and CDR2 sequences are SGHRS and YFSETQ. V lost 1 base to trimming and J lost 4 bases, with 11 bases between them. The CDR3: CASSLLQGGTGELFF. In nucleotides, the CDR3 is TGCGCCAGCAGCTTGCTACAGGGCGGCACCGGGGAGCTGTTTTTT.

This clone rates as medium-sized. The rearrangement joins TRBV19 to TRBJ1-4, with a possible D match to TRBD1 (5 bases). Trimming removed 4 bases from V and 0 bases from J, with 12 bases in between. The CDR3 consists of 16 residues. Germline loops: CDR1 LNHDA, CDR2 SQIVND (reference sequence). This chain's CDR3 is CASSTQGRATNEKLFF. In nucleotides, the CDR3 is TGTGCCAGTAGTACCCAGGGTAGAGCAACTAATGAAAAACTGTTTTTT.

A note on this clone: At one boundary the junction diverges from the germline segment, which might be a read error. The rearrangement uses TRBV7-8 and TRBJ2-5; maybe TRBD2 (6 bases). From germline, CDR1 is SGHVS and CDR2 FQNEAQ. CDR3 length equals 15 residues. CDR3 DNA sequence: TGCGCCAACAGCTTATCGCGGGGCATACGAGAGACCCAGTACTTC. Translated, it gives CANSLSRGIRETQYF.

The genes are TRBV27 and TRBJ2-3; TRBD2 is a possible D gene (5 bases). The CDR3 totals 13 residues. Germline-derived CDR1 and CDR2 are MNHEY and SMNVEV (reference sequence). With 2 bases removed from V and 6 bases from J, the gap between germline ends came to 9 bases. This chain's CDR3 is CASSLRGPDTQYF. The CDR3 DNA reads TGTGCCAGCAGTTTACGAGGGCCCGATACGCAGTATTTT.

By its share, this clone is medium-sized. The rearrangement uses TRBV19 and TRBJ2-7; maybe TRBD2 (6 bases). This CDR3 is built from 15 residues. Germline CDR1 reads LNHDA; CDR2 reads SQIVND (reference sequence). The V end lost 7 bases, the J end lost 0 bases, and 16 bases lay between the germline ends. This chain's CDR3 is CASKIGRGSSYEQYF. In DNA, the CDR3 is TGTGCCAGTAAAATCGGGCGGGGAAGCTCCTACGAGCAGTACTTC.

The CDR3 loop reads CAIIRTGSHYGYTF. In nucleotides, the CDR3 is TGTGCCATCATTAGGACAGGGTCCCACTATGGCTACACCTTC. This chain links TRBV10-3 with TRBJ1-2, with 8 bases matching TRBD1. V trimming: 7 bases; J trimming: 3 bases; junction bases outside the gene matches: 7. The CDR3 consists of 14 residues. The germline V gene has CDR1 ENHRY and CDR2 SYGVKD.

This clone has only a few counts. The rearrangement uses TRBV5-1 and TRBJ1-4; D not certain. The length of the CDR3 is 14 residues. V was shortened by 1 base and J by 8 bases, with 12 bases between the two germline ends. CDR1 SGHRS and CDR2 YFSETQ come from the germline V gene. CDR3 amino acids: CASSLLRGGEKLFF. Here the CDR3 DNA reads TGCGCCAGCAGCTTGCTTCGGGGTGGGGAAAAACTGTTTTTT.

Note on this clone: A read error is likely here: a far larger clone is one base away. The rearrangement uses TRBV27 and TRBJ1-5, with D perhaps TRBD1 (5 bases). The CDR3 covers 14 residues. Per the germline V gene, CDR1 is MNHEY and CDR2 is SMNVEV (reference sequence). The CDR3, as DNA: TGTGCCAGCAGTTTATGGCAGGGCAATCAGACCCAGCATTTT. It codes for CASSLWQGNQTQHF.

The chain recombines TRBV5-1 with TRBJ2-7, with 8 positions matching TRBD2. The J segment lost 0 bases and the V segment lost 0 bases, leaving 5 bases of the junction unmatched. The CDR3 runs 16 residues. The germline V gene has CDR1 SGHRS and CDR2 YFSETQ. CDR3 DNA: TGCGCCAGCAGCTTGGAGCCAGCGGGGGCCTCCTACGAGCAGTACTTC. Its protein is CASSLEPAGASYEQYF.

The CDR3 DNA is TGTGCCAGTAGTATACAGGCTAATCAGCCCCAGCATTTT. Translation gives CASSIQANQPQHF. This chain uses TRBV19 with TRBJ1-5, with D unresolved. Looked up from germline, CDR1 is LNHDA and CDR2 is SQIVND (reference sequence). This CDR3 comprises 13 residues. The V end was cut by 2 bases, the J end by 4 bases, with 6 bases between.

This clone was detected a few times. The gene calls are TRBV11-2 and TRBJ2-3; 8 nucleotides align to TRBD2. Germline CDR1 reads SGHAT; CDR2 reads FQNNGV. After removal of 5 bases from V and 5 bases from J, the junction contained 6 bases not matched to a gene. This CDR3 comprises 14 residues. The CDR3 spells CASSLGGAGDTQYF. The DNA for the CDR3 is TGTGCCAGCAGCCTCGGGGGGGCCGGAGATACGCAGTATTTT.

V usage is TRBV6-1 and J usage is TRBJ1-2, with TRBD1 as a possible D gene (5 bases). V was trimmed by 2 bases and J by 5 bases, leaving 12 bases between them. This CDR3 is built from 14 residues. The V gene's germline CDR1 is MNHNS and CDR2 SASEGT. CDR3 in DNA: TGTGCCAGCAGTGAACAAGACGGACATTATGGCTACACCTTC. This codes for CASSEQDGHYGYTF.

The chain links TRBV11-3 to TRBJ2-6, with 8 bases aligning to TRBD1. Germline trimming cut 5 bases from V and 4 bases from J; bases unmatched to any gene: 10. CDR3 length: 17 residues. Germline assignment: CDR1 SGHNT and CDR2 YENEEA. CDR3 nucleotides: TGTGCCAGCAGCACGGGACAGGCCCTTGGAGGGGCCAACGTCCTGACTTTC. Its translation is CASSTGQALGGANVLTF.

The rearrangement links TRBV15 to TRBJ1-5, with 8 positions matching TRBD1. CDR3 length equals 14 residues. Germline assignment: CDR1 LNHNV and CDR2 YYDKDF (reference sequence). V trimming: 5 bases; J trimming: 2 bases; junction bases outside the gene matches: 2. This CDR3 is CATSAQGGNQPQHF. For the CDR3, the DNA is TGTGCCACCAGCGCACAGGGGGGCAATCAGCCCCAGCATTTT. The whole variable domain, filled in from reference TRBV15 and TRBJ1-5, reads DAMVIQNPRYQVTQFGKPVTLSCSQTLNHNVMYWYQQKSSQAPKLLFHYYDKDFNNEADTPDNFQSRRPNTSFCFLDIRSPGLGDTAMYLCATSAQGGNQPQHFGDGTRLSIL.

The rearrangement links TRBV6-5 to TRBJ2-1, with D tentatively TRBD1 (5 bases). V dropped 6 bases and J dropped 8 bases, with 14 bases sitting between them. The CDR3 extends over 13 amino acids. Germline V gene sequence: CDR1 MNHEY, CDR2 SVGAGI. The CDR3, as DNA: TGTGCCAGCAGACGTACAGGCCTGGATGAGCAGTTCTTC. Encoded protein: CASRRTGLDEQFF.